The sequence of this T cell receptor (beta chain) was determined in a study of OX40 agonist ivuxolimab in advanced cancers. The study in broad terms: Ivuxolimab was a fully human IgG2 agonistic monoclonal antibody targeting the costimulatory receptor OX40 (CD134). Partial responses occurred in three dose-escalation patients, of whom one had hepatocellular carcinoma and two had cutaneous melanoma. The paper reports the monotherapy dose-escalation portion (N of about 50 patients) of the phase I ivuxolimab trial. Among the 52 dose-escalation patients, approximately 20 had hepatocellular carcinoma, approximately 15 melanoma, 9 renal cell carcinoma and 9 head and neck cancer. Peripheral TCRbeta sequencing aimed to test whether ivuxolimab altered TCR sequence diversity and caused clonal T-cell expansion. A male proportion of roughly 80% and a mean age of approximately 62 years, ranging from 23 to 79, were recorded for the dose-escalation cohort. Intravenous ivuxolimab was administered to patients every 2 weeks at six dose levels: 0.01, 0.1, 0.3, 1.5, 3 and 10 mg/kg. Prior anti-PD-1, anti-PD-L1 or anti-CTLA-4 therapy was permitted, and checkpoint inhibitors had been received by about 36% of dose-escalation patients.

Genomic DNA was isolated from the sorted cells so that the TCRbeta CDR3 region could be sequenced. The immunoSEQ Assay was used to sequence the TCRbeta CDR3 regions. TCRdb limited this immuneACCESS table to in-frame rearrangements with V and J called. A share of clones is missing; checked studies link under half to unresolved V genes, and the rest is unexplained. This sample has 60,000 to 80,000 clones in its table, and about 85% of those were observed once. The ten most abundant clones make up more than 4% of the sample. The germline V gene sets CDR1 to KGHSH and CDR2 to LQKENI. The CDR3 holds 16 amino acids from the cysteine to the phenylalanine. Only the CDR3 DNA stays, 48 bases, in frame from base 1. V loses 3 bases at its end and J loses 4 bases; junction bases beyond the gene matches: 9. Patients with a history of autoimmune disease or receiving systemic immunosuppression were excluded from the trial. Peripheral blood for TCR sequencing was drawn from every dose cohort at baseline, at cycle 4 day 1 and at cycle 7 day 1. The samples were taken from a phase I, first-in-human, multicenter, open-label dose-escalation trial of ivuxolimab. Adults with locally advanced or metastatic melanoma, renal cell carcinoma, hepatocellular carcinoma or head and neck squamous cell carcinoma were enrolled in the trial. Before TCR sequencing, CD4+ and CD8+ T cells were separately sorted from peripheral blood.

As for this clone: Its antigen remains undetermined. Per-base quality was not reported, and no clone a single base away is much larger than it.

Study-wide findings and limitations: In the 0.1-3.0 mg/kg groups, partial responders were among the patients with the lowest normalized peripheral clonal expansion, particularly in CD8+ T cells. Which antigens the clonally expanded peripheral T cells were specific for was not determined. Low levels of normalized T-cell clonal expansion were also seen in some patients who did not respond. After ivuxolimab, expanded clones were on average more numerous among CD8+ T cells than among CD4+ T cells. At doses of 0.1 to 3.0 mg/kg, clonal expansion of both CD4+ and CD8+ blood T cells was observed from baseline to week 6.

The clonotype comes from an adult with an advanced solid tumor such as melanoma, head and neck, liver or kidney cancer. The sequencing used CD4+ or CD8+ T cells sorted from blood, collected in a trial of the OX40 agonist ivuxolimab. This chain is built from TRBV18 and TRBJ1-5; 7 central bases correspond to TRBD1. The bases read TGTGCCAGCTCACCCTCAACAGGGGCAAGTAATCAGCCCCAGCATTTT. Translation gives CASSPSTGASNQPQHF.